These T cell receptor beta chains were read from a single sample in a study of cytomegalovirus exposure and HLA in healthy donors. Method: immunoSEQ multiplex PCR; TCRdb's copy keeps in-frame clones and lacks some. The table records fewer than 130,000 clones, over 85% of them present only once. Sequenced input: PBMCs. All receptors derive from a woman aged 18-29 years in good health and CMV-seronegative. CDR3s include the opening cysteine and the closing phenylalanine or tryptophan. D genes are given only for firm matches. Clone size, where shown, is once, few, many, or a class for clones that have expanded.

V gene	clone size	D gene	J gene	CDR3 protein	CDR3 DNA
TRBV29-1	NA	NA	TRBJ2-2	CSVATNTGELFF	TGCAGCGTTGCCACTAACACCGGGGAGCTGTTTTTT
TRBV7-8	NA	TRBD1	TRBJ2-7	CASSSQGAGYEQYF	TGTGCCAGCAGCTCTCAGGGGGCGGGGTACGAGCAGTACTTC
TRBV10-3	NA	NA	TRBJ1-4	CAISDRDEKLFF	TGTGCCATCAGTGACAGGGATGAAAAACTGTTTTTT
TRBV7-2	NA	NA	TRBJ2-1	CASSLGESEQFF	TGTGCCAGCAGCTTAGGAGAGAGTGAGCAGTTCTTC
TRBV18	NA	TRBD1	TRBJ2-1	CASSPGTDVPYNEQFF	TGTGCCAGCTCACCGGGGACAGACGTGCCCTACAATGAGCAGTTCTTC
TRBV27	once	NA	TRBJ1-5	CASSFWGGQPQHF	TGTGCCAGCAGTTTCTGGGGGGGTCAGCCCCAGCATTTT
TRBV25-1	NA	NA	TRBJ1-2	CASSELDSPEGGYTF	TGTGCCAGCAGTGAACTGGACTCACCAGAGGGTGGCTACACCTTC
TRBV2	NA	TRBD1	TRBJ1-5	CASSDDRGNQPQHF	TGTGCCAGCAGTGACGACAGGGGCAATCAGCCCCAGCATTTT
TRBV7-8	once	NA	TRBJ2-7	CASSPRQPEQYF	TGTGCCAGCAGCCCCCGACAGCCCGAGCAGTACTTC
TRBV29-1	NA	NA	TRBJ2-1	CSVEALPYNEQFF	TGCAGCGTTGAAGCCCTCCCTTACAATGAGCAGTTCTTC
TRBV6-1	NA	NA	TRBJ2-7	CASSETSYEQYF	TGTGCCAGCAGTGAAACTTCCTACGAGCAGTACTTC
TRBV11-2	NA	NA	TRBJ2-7	CASSFERYEQYF	TGTGCCAGCAGCTTTGAGAGGTACGAGCAGTACTTC
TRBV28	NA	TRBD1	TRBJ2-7	CASSFLDRRRTYEQYF	TGTGCCAGCAGTTTTTTGGACAGGCGGAGAACCTACGAGCAGTACTTC
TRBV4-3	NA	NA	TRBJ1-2	CASSQTRGYGYTF	TGCGCCAGCAGCCAAACCAGGGGCTATGGCTACACCTTC
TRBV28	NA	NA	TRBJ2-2	CASSSQVTGELFF	TGTGCCAGCAGTTCACAAGTAACCGGGGAGCTGTTTTTT
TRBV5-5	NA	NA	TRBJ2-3	CASSLRTNPPDTQYF	TGTGCCAGCAGCTTGAGGACTAATCCCCCAGATACGCAGTATTTT
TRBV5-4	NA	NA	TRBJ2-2	CASSLGGDAGELFF	TGTGCCAGCAGCTTGGGGGGAGATGCCGGGGAGCTGTTTTTT